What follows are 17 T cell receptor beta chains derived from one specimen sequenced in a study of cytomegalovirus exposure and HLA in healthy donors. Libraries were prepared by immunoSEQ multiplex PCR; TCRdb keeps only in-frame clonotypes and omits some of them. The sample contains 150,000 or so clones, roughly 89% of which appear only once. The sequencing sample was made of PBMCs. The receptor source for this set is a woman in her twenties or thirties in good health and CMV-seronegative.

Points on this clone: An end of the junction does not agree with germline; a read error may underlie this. Here the CDR3 DNA reads TGCGCCAGCAGCCAAGTTCCCCGGGACACATCCCTGAACTTC. Its protein product is CASSQVPRDTSLNF. The J gene is TRBJ2-5, the V gene TRBV4-1, with D possibly being TRBD1 (6 bases). This CDR3 contains 14 residues. Germline CDR1 is MGHRA and CDR2 is YSYEKL.

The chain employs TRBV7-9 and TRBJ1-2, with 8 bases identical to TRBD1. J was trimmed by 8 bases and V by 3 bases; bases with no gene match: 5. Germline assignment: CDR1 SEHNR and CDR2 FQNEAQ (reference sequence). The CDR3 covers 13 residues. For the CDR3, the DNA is TGTGCCAGCAGCTTTCCAGGGGGCGACGGCTACACCTTC. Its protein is CASSFPGGDGYTF.

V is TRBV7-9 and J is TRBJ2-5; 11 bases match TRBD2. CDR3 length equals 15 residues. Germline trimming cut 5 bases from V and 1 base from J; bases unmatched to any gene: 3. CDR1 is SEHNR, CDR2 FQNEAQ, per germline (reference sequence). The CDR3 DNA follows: TGTGCCAGCAGCCCAGGGACTAGCGGCCAAGAGACCCAGTACTTC. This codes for CASSPGTSGQETQYF.

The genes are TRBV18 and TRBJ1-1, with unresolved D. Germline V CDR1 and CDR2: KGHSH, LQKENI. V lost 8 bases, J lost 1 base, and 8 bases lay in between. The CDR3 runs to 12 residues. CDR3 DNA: TGTGCCAGCGCCCGTAGGAACACTGAAGCTTTCTTT. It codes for CASARRNTEAFF.

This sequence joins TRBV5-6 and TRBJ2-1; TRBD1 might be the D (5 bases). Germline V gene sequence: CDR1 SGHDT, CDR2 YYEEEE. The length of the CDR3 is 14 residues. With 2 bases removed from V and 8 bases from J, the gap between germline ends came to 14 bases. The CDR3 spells CASSLGIGADEQFF. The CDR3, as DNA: TGTGCCAGCAGCTTAGGGATAGGGGCAGATGAGCAGTTCTTC.

DNA of the CDR3: TGTGCCAGCGATAAAAGGGGGGACAGCCTCACCGGGGAGCTGTTTTTT. Residues: CASDKRGDSLTGELFF. The V and J genes are TRBV19 and TRBJ2-2, with a possible D match to TRBD1 (7 bases). This CDR3 contains 16 residues. Trimming stripped 9 bases from V and 4 bases from J, with 21 bases between. Germline V CDR1 and CDR2: LNHDA, SQIVND (reference sequence).

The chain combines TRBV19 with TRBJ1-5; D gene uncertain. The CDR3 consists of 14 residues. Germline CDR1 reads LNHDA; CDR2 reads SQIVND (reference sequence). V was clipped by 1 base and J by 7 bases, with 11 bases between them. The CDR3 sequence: CASSIGGPRQPQHF. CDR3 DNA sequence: TGTGCCAGTAGTATAGGTGGGCCCAGGCAGCCCCAGCATTTT.

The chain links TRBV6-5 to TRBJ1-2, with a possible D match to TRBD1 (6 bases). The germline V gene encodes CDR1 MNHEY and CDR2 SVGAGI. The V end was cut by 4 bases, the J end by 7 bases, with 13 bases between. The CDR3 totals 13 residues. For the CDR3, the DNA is TGTGCCAGCAGTTCCAGGGGAGTTTTTGGCTACACCTTC. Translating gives CASSSRGVFGYTF.

The CDR3 bases are TGTGCCAGCAGCTTGCCCAGGATAGAGACCCAGTACTTC. This encodes CASSLPRIETQYF. The chain has TRBV5-4 and TRBJ2-5; no clear D gene. There are 13 residues in the CDR3. Trimming left V 1 base short and J 4 bases short, with 8 bases between. Germline V CDR1 and CDR2: SGHNT, YYREEE (reference sequence).

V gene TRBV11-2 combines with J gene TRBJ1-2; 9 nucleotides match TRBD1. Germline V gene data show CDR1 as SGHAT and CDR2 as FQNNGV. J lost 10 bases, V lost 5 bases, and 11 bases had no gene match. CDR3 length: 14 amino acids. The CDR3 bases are TGTGCCAGCAGCACCCGGGACAGGGAGGATGCCTACACCTTC. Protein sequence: CASSTRDREDAYTF.

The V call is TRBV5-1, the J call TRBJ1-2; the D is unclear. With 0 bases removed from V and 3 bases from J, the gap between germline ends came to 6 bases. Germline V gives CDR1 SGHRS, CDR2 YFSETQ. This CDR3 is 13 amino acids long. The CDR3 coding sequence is TGCGCCAGCAGCTTGGTTCGGGACTATGGCTACACCTTC. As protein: CASSLVRDYGYTF.

The CDR3 loop reads CSAEWGGECPYEQYF. DNA for the CDR3: TGCAGCGCCGAGTGGGGGGGGGAATGCCCTTACGAGCAGTACTTC. J is TRBJ2-7 and V is TRBV29-1; 7 bases fit TRBD2. Germline V CDR1 and CDR2: SQVTM, ANQGSEA. V lost 7 bases and J lost 4; bases outside the gene matches: 16. CDR3 size: 15 residues.

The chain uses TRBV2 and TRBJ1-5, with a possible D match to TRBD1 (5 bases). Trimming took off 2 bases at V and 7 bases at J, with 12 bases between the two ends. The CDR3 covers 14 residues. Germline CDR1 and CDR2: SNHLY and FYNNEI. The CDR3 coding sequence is TGTGCCAGCAGTGAATCGAGCGGGGGACAGCCCCAGCATTTT. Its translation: CASSESSGGQPQHF.

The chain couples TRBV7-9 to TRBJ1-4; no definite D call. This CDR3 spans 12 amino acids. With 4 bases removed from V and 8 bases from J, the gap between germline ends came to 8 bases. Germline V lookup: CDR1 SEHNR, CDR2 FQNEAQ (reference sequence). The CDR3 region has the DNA TGTGCCAGCAGCTCTTTTGGCGAAAAACTGTTTTTT. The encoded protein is CASSSFGEKLFF.

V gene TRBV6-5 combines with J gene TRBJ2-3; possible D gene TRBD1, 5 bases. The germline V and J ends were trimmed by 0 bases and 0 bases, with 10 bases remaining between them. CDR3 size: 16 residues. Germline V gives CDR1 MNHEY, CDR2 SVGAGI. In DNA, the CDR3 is TGTGCCAGCAGTTACTCGAGGCAGGGTAGCACAGATACGCAGTATTTT. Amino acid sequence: CASSYSRQGSTDTQYF.

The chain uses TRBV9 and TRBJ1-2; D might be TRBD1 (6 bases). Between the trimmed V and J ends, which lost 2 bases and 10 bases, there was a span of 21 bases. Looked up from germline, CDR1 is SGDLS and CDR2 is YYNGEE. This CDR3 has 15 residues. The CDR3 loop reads CASSVGVYNREVYTF. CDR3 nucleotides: TGTGCCAGCAGCGTGGGAGTCTATAACAGGGAAGTCTACACCTTC.

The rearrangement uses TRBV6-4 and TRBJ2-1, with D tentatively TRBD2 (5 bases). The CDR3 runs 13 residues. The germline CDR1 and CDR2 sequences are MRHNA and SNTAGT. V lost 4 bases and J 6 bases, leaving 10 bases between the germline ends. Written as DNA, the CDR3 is TGTGCCAGCAGTGGGGAACGGGGCAATGAGCAGTTCTTC. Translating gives CASSGERGNEQFF.